The T cell receptor beta chain described here comes from a study of CD8 T cells in Susac syndrome. Trimming cost V 3 bases and J 1 base, with 9 bases left between them. CDR1 and CDR2 from the germline V gene are SQVTM and ANQGSEA. CDR3 length: 13 residues. Whole-study findings and limits: Clonal expansion was not observed in the Susac syndrome CD4+ T cell repertoires.

After extraction with the RNeasy kit, roughly 0.45 to 1 ug of the RNA was reverse transcribed using random hexamers. TCRdb reanalysed the immunoSEQ multiplex PCR reads using MiXCR and keeps one entry per CDR3 protein. The sample lists around 180,000 distinct CDR3 sequences, around 94% occurring once. Points on this clonotype: Its antigen remains unknown.

The sequence derives from a human donor with Susac syndrome. The chain links TRBV29-1 to TRBJ1-2; D remains unclear. Sequencing used CD4+ T cells from PBMCs. The DNA of the CDR3 is TGCAGCGTTGAGGGGTGGGGTAACTATGGCTACACCTTC. Residues: CSVEGWGNYGYTF.